This TCR beta chain was found in a study of T cell responses to AZD1222 COVID-19 vaccine. The study, taken as a whole, reports: Only 5 or 6 AZD1222 recipients were seropositive at baseline. Recipients of two AZD1222 doses showed rising Spike-specific TCR breadth and depth. Mostly white British, mostly female donors; authors suggested clonal diversity may be underestimated.

Sequencing was performed with immunoSEQ multiplex PCR; in TCRdb, only in-frame clones are kept and a portion is missing. The sample records around 99,000 clones, 92% being singletons. Timing groups of about 4 and about 12 weeks for second doses were pooled. CDR1 and CDR2 from the germline V gene are SGDLS and YYNGEE. Trimming stripped 3 bases from V and 4 bases from J, with 11 bases between. This CDR3 has 14 residues. On this clone: Antigen: not known.

This TCR derives from an adult who received the AZD1222 COVID-19 vaccine. The chain is built from TRBV9 and TRBJ1-5; no firm D call. The input for sequencing was peripheral blood, taken 28 days after the second AZD1222 dose. The CDR3 is CASSANSANQPQHF. In DNA form, the CDR3 reads TGTGCCAGCAGCGCCAACAGCGCTAATCAGCCCCAGCATTTT.